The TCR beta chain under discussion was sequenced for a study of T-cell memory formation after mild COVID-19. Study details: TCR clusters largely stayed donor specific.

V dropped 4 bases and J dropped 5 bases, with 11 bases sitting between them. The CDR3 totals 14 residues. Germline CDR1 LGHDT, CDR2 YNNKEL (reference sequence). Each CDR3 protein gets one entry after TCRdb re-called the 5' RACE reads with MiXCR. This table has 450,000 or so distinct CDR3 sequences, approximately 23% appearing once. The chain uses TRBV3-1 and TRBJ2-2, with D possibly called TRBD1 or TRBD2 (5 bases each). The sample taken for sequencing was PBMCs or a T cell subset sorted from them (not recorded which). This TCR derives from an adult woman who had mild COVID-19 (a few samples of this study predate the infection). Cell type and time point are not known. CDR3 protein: CASSPDWTTGELFF. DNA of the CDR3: TGTGCCAGCAGCCCGGACTGGACAACCGGGGAGCTGTTTTTT.